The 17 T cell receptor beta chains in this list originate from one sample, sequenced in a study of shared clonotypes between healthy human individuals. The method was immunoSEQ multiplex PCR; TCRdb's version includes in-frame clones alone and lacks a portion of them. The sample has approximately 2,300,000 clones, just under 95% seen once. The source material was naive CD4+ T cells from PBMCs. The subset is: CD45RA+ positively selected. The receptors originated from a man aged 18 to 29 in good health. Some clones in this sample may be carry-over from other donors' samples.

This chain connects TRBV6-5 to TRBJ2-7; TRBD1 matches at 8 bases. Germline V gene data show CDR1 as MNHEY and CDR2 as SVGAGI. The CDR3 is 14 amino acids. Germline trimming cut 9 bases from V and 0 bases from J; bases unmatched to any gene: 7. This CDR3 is CASKRTGSSYEQYF. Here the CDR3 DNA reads TGTGCCAGTAAGCGGACAGGGAGCTCCTACGAGCAGTACTTC.

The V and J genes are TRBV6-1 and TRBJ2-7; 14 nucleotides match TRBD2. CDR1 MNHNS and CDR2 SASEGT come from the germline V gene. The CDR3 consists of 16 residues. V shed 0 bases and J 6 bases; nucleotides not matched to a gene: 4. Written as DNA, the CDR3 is TGTGCCAGCAGTGAAGCGGGACTAGCGGGGGTGACCGAGCAGTACTTC. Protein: CASSEAGLAGVTEQYF.

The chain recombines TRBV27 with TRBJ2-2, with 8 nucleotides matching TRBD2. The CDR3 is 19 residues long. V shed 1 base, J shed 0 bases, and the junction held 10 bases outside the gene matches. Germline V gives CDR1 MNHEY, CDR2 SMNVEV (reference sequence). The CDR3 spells CASSLLARLAGSNTGELFF. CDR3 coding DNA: TGTGCCAGCAGTTTATTGGCCCGTTTAGCGGGGTCGAACACCGGGGAGCTGTTTTTT.

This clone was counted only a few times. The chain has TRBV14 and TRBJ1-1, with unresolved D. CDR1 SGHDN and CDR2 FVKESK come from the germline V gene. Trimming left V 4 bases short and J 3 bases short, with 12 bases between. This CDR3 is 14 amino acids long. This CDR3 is CASSRGGSYTEAFF. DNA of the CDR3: TGTGCCAGCAGCCGCGGTGGGAGTTACACTGAAGCTTTCTTT.

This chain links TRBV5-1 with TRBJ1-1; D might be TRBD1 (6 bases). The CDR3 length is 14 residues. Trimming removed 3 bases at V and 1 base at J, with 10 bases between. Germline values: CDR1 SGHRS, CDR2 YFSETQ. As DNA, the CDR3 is TGCGCCAGCAGCTGGGACACACAGAACACTGAAGCTTTCTTT. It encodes CASSWDTQNTEAFF.

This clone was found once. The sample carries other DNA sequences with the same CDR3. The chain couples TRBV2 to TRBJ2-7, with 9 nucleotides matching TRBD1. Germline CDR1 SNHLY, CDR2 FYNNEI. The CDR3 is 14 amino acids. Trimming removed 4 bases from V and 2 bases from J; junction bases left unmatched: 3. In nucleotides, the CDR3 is TGTGCCAGCAGTGGGGGACAGGGCGCCTACGAGCAGTACTTC. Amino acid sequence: CASSGGQGAYEQYF.

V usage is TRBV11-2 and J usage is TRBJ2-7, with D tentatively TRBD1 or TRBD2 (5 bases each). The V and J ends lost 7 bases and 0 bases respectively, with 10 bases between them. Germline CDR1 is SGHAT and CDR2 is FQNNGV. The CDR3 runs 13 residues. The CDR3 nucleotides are TGTGCCAGCACCCTGGGGACCTCCTACGAGCAGTACTTC. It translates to CASTLGTSYEQYF.

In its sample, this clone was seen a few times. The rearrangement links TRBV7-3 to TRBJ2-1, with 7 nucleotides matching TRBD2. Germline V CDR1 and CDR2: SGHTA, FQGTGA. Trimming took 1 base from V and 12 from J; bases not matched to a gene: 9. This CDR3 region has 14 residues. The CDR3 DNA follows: TGTGCCAGCAGCTTAAGCGGCGGAAGGGAGGGGCAGTTCTTC. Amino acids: CASSLSGGREGQFF.

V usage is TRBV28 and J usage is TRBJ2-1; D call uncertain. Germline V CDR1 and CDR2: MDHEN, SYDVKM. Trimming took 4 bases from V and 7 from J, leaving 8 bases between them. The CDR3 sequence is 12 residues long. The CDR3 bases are TGTGCCAGCAGTTACCTGAGTAATGAGCAGTTCTTC. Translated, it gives CASSYLSNEQFF.

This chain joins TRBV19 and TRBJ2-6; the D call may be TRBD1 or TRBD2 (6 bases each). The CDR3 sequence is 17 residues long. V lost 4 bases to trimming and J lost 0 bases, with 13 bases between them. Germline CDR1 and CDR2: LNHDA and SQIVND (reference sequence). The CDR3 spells CASSSGTLSSGANVLTF. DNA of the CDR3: TGTGCCAGTAGTAGCGGGACACTGAGCTCTGGGGCCAACGTCCTGACTTTC.

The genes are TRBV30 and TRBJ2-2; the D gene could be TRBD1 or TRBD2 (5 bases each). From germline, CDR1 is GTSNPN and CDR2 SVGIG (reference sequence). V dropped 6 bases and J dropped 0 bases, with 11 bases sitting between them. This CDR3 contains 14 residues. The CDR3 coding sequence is TGTGCCTGCAGCCGAGGGGCGAACACCGGGGAGCTGTTTTTT. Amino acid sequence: CACSRGANTGELFF.

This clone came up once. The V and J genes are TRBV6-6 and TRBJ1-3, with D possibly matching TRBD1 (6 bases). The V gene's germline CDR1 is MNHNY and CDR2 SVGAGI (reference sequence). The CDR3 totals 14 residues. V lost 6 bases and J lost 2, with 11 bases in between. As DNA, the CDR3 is TGTGCCAGCAGGGAACAGGGAGCTGGAAACACCATATATTTT. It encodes CASREQGAGNTIYF.

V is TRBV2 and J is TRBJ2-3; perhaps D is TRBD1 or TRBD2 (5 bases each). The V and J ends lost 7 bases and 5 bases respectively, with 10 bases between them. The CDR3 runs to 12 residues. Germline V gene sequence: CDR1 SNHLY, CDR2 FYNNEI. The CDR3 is CASTSRGDTQYF. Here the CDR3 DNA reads TGTGCCAGCACCTCGAGGGGAGATACGCAGTATTTT.

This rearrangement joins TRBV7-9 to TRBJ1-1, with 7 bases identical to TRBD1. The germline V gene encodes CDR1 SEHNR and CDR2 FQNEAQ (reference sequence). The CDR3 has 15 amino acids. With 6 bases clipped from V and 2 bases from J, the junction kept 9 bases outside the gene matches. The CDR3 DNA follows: TGTGCCAGCAGATTATCGACAGGGCCCAACACTGAAGCTTTCTTT. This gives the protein CASRLSTGPNTEAFF.

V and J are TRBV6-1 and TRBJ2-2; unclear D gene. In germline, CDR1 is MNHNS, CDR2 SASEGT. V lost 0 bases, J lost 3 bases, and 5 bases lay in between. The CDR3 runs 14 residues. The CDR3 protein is CASSEASYTGELFF. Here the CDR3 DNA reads TGTGCCAGCAGTGAAGCTAGTTACACCGGGGAGCTGTTTTTT.

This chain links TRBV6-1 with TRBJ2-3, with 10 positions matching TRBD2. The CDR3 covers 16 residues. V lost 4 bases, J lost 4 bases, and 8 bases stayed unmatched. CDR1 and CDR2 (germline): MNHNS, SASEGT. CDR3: CASSASGRVGADTQYF. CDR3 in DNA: TGTGCCAGCAGTGCAAGCGGGAGGGTGGGCGCAGATACGCAGTATTTT.

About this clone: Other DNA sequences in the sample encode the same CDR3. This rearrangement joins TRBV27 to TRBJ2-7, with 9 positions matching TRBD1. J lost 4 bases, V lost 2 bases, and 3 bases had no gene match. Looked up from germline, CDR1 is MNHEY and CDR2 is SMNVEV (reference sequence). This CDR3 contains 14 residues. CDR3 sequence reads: CASSLGQGRYEQYF. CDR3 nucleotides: TGTGCCAGCAGTTTAGGACAGGGGCGGTACGAGCAGTACTTC.